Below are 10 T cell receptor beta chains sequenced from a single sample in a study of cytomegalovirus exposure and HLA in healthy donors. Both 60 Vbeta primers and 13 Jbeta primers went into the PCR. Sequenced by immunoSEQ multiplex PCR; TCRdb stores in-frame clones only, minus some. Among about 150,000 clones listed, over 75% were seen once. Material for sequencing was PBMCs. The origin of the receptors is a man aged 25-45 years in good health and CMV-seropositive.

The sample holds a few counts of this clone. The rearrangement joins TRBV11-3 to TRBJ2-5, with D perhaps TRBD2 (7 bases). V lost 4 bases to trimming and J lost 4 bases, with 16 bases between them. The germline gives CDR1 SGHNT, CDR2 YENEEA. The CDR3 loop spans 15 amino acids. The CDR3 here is CASSSGLLGAETQYF. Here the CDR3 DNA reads TGTGCCAGCAGCTCGGGACTACTGGGGGCAGAGACCCAGTACTTC.

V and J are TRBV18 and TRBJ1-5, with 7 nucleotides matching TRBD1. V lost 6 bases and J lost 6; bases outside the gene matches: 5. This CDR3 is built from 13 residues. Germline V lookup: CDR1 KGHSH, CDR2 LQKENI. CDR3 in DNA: TGTGCCAGCTCCTCAGAGGGGGCTCAGCCCCAGCATTTT. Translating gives CASSSEGAQPQHF.

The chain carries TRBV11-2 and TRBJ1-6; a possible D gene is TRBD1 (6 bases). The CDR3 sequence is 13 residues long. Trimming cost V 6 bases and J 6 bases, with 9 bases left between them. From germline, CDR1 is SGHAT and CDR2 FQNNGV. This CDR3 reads CASRDSGNSPLHF. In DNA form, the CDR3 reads TGTGCCAGCAGGGACAGTGGTAATTCACCCCTCCACTTT.

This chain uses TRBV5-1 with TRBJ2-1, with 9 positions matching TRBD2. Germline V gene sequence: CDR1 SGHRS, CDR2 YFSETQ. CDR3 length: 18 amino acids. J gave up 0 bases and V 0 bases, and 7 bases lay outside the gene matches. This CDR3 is CASSLVPSGDYSYNEQFF. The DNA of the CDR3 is TGCGCCAGCAGCTTGGTTCCTAGCGGGGACTACTCCTACAATGAGCAGTTCTTC.

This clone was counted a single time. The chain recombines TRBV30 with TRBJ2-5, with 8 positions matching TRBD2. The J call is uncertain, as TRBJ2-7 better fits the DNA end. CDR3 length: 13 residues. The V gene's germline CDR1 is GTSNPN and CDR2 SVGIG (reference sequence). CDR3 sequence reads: CAWRRTSSYEQYF. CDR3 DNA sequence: TGTGCCTGGAGGAGGACTAGCAGCTACGAGCAGTACTTC.

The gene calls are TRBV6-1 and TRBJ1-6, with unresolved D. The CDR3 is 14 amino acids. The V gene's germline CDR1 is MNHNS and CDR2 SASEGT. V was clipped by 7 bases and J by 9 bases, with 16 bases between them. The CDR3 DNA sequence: TGTGCCAGCAATCAAGGAGGGAAGGGTTCACCCCTCCACTTT. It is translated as CASNQGGKGSPLHF.

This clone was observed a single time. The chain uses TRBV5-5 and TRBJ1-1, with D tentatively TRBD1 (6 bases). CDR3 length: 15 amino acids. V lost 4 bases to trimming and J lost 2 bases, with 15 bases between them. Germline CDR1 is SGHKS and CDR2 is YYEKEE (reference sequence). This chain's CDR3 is CASSKDGTTNTEAFF. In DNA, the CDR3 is TGTGCCAGCAGCAAGGACGGGACAACCAACACTGAAGCTTTCTTT.

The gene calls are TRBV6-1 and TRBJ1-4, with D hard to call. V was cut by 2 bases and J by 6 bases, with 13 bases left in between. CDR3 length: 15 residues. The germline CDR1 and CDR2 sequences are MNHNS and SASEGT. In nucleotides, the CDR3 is TGTGCCAGCAGTGAAAGGTGGAGCGCCGATGAAAAACTGTTTTTT. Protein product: CASSERWSADEKLFF.

CDR3 in amino acids: CASSLRQPGGYGYTF. The CDR3 DNA follows: TGTGCCAGCAGCTTGAGACAGCCAGGGGGCTATGGCTACACCTTC. V is TRBV5-4 and J is TRBJ1-2, with 7 bases identical to TRBD1. Per germline, CDR1 SGHNT and CDR2 YYREEE (reference sequence). V was pared by 1 base and J by 4 bases, with 7 bases of the junction left unmatched. The CDR3 totals 15 residues. Full variable domain (rest looked up from reference TRBV5-4 and TRBJ1-2): ETGVTQSPTHLIKTRGQQVTLRCSSQSGHNTVSWYQQALGQGPQFIFQYYREEENGRGNFPPRFSGLQFPNYSSELNVNALELDDSALYLCASSLRQPGGYGYTFGSGTRLTVV.

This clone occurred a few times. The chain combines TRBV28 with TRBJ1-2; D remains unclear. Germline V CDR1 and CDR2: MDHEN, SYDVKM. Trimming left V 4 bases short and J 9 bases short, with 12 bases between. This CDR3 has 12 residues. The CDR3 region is CASSSGVQRYTF. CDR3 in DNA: TGTGCCAGCAGTTCCGGGGTCCAGCGCTACACCTTC.